This T cell receptor (beta chain) came from a study of cytomegalovirus exposure and HLA in healthy donors (dated by TCRdb to about 2017). Some background on the complete study: An earlier analysis of some 600 of the donors reported 276 Gb of sequence data and 100 million to 120 million unique TCR beta sequences obtained from some 170 million T cells. An early release covering roughly 600 HLA-typed donors comprised about 300 gigabases of sequencing data and tens of millions of unique TCR sequences. Of the approximately 400 genotyped donors, about 80% fell in the genetic ancestry cluster associated with self-reported Caucasian donors. The study aimed to test whether cataloging public T cell receptors could reveal signatures of past pathogen exposure. The T cell repertoires of around 730 subjects were profiled by immunosequencing and related to cytomegalovirus serostatus. Along with the roughly 700-subject first cohort, a separate validation cohort of roughly 110 different subjects was used. The study combined high-throughput TCR immunosequencing, statistical association of individual TCRs with disease status, and machine learning to predict cytomegalovirus infection status. In a later analysis, previously published TCR beta repertoires from 550 to 750 donors were re-analyzed and high-resolution HLA genotyping was added so that TCR occurrence patterns could be studied. The later analysis used no new phenotypic data to find candidate immune exposures, relying instead on TCR beta sequences and their occurrence across donors. An earlier analysis of roughly 580 of the donors used high-throughput TCR beta sequencing to judge whether each TCR beta V gene segment behaved as functional or pseudogenic. Donor age, sex, ethnicity and CMV serostatus were collected together with the repertoire data. In a later genetic analysis, genome-wide SNP genotypes for about 55% of the 666 donors were used, and that subset was treated as a discovery cohort. All discovery cohort repertoires had been generated on a single sequencing platform. HLA typing covered class I and class II loci at four-digit resolution. Typing coverage differed by locus: A, B, C, DRB1 and DQB1 were typed in about 620-630 donors, DQA1 in 500 to 550, DPA1 in some 570, and DPB1 in 400 to 480. Because of strong linkage in the cohort, five DR-DQ haplotypes were treated as single units for association and clustering. Among 398 genotyped donors of the cohort, an average of about 240,000 unique TCR beta nucleotide sequences were sequenced per donor, around 20% of them non-productive. Results and caveats for the whole study, not just this receptor: The only immune exposure information available for the cohort was CMV serostatus. Most TCR sequences were seen in very few donors, while some public TCRs were found in many individuals. In a later genetic analysis, fewer N-insertions in productive TCRs were reported among donors in an Asian-associated ancestry cluster than the roughly 700-donor mean. In an earlier analysis of roughly 560 of the donors, most TCR beta V segments were observed in productive rearrangements about 87% or about 30% of the time, broadly matching IMGT annotations. Linkage disequilibrium might explain the correlated functional status among segregating V segments, but an unknown experimental factor could not be excluded. Because counts were too low, some 16 rarely observed V segments, including chromosome 9 orphons, were excluded from the earlier analysis of roughly 580 of the donors. Specific HLA alleles were associated with over 15,000 TCR beta sequences at a false discovery rate of 0.05 in a later analysis. Because HLA typing was unavailable for some donors at each locus, only the typed subset was used in association tests. In this cohort, only TCR beta chains were sequenced, and detectable features were limited by the absence of alpha or paired-chain data. In a later analysis, HLA-associated TCR beta chains showed more clonal expansion and lower generation probabilities than non-associated chains that were equally common. When HLA alleles, especially DR and DQ, strongly co-occurred, TCR associations were difficult to assign to individual alleles. Because the 87-base-pair reads could not distinguish some IMGT-functional V segments, including TRBV6-2 and TRBV6-3, those segments were excluded. A group of highly shared sequence variants was considered likely to be a technical artifact of the sequencing pipeline. The authors suggested that the approach could potentially be extended to other disease states and immunological phenotypes. An association between a missense DCLRE1C variant and V-gene and J-gene trimming of TCR beta chains was found in a later genetic analysis and replicated in an independent cohort. A total of about 180 TCR beta chains were listed by the study as associated with cytomegalovirus. In a later analysis, several top co-occurrence clusters were reported to appear linked to parvovirus B19, influenza, CMV and Epstein-Barr virus. In vitro tests confirmed that a few of the cytomegalovirus-associated TCR beta chains recognize cytomegalovirus antigens. Cytomegalovirus status was reported to be diagnosed by the classifier with high specificity and sensitivity in both the original and validation cohorts. Sequencing depth was assumed to be roughly uniform across donors in the presence/absence analyses, though that assumption may not hold. In a later analysis, TCR association rates were found to vary across HLA loci, with the most associated TCRs seen for DRB1 alleles and the fewest for HLA-C alleles. In a later analysis, most CMV-associated TCR beta chains were found to appear HLA-restricted, with HLA associations seemingly driven largely by CMV exposure. A further reported finding was that TCR beta sequences accurately predicted the HLA-A and HLA-B alleles for most subjects in the first cohort.

Library preparation used the immunoSEQ multiplex PCR assay. For the multiplex PCR, a mixture combining 60 forward primers for TCR Vbeta segments and 13 reverse primers for TCR Jbeta segments was used. The CDR3 region of rearranged TCR beta genes was amplified from genomic DNA with a multiplex PCR assay. On the Illumina HiSeq System, the amplified TCR beta libraries were sequenced as 87-base-pair reads. As for how the authors treated the data: Across the 600 to 700 repertoires, a later analysis counted some 81 million unique TCR beta chains, roughly 11 million of which were shared by at least two donors. A nearest-neighbor algorithm error-corrected the raw reads and collapsed the reads into unique sequences, merging closely related sequences to remove PCR and sequencing errors. CDR3 sequences were aligned to IMGT reference sequences to assign V, D and J gene segments. Each retained sequence needed at least a six-nucleotide match to both a V gene segment and a J gene segment. A rearrangement counted as productive if the CDR3 had no stop codons and remained in frame with V and J, and every other rearrangement counted as non-productive. CDR3 was defined according to IMGT convention as the region running from the second conserved V-encoded cysteine to the conserved J-encoded phenylalanine. The earlier analysis of about 530 of the donors excluded any sequence lacking an unambiguous match to a single V gene segment. An earlier analysis of 587 of the donors called V segments functional above 56.7% productive rearrangements and segregating when the between-donor standard deviation exceeded 5%. A statistical classification framework was developed to diagnose cytomegalovirus status using the catalog of TCR beta chain sequences. In a later analysis, V and J genes were assigned by comparing TCR nucleotide sequences against IMGT/GENE-DB human TR gene sequences. The TCRdist pipeline was used in a later analysis to assign CDR3 sequences and most-parsimonious VDJ recombination scenarios. A later analysis defined each TCR beta chain by its CDR3 amino acid sequence plus V-gene family, and excluded reads lacking a unique V-gene family. A later analysis removed nearly 600 highly shared, low-generation-probability nucleotide sequences to deal with suspected cross-contamination and a sequencing artifact. For each public chain, a later analysis derived a clonal expansion index from normalized ranks of inferred template counts within each repertoire. In a later analysis, generation probabilities were computed with a VDJ recombination model fitted to out-of-frame rearrangements, and the resulting probabilities were checked against IGoR. In a later analysis, hypergeometric tests were used to score TCR-TCR, TCR-HLA and TCR-CMV co-occurrence, with a repertoire-size bias correction applied to TCR pairs. In a later analysis, false discovery rates were estimated by permuting HLA or CMV assignments 20 times. In a later analysis, co-occurring TCRs were grouped with DBSCAN, and TCRdist sequence similarity was added when clustering was performed within HLA-allele-positive subsets. Repertoires with fewer than 30,000 or more than 120,000 public chains, plus five repertoires with anomalous nucleotide sharing, were excluded from co-occurrence clustering. TCRdb took this table from immuneACCESS and kept in-frame rearrangements with V and J called. Such tables lack part of the clones; where checked against another copy, unresolved V genes explain under half of the gap, and the rest is unexplained. The V and J calls and clone size come from that table; D and trimming were worked out from the DNA. The sample table contains 200,000 or so clones; only one count was recorded for roughly 83% of them. The ten largest account for approximately 1.4% of the sample.

In total, around 600 healthy bone marrow donors made up the cohort. Cohort members were all nominally healthy when sampled, although unrecorded immune exposures were likely present. The donor tested CMV seronegative, placing the donor among the 350 to 400 seronegative members of the cohort. Each donor provided a peripheral blood sample, and peripheral blood mononuclear cells were used for TCR beta sequencing. Genomic DNA extraction from the blood cell samples was performed with the Qiagen DNeasy Blood Extraction Kit. From V the trimming removes 2 bases and from J it removes 4 bases, while the gene matches leave 6 bases of the junction unaccounted for. The CDR1 and CDR2 encoded by the germline V gene are SGDLS and YYNGEE. The CDR3 numbers 15 residues from cysteine through phenylalanine. The CDR3 DNA has 45 bases and is translated from base 1. On this clone itself: There is no known antigen for this receptor. Per-base qualities were not stored, and no clone one base away is much larger.

Recombination joined TRBV9 with TRBJ2-1; 7 junctional bases match TRBD2. Sequenced sample: PBMCs. The source is a girl aged 5-17 years in good health and CMV-seronegative. The DNA sequence is TGTGCCAGCAGCGTTGGGCTAGCGGAATACAATGAGCAGTTCTTC. Translated, this is CASSVGLAEYNEQFF.